This T cell receptor (beta chain) was sequenced in a study of identical twins. Notes on the study in general: Invariant T cells like MAIT and iNKT could partly confound the zero-insertion analyses. There was more out-of-frame TCR alpha sharing in monozygotic twins than models estimated.

As regards this clonotype: Its specificity is unknown.

V was cut by 2 bases and J by 15 bases, with 17 bases left in between. Germline V gene lookup returns CDR1 MNHEY and CDR2 SVGEGT. CDR3 length equals 13 residues. Template switching (which added a universal primer site) was used, and cDNA carried unique molecular identifiers. From the 5' RACE reads, TCRdb called clonotypes with MiXCR, one entry per CDR3 protein. The table includes 430,000 or so distinct CDR3 sequences, roughly 24% detected once. These data were also reused for a study on T cells expressing NK-cell markers.

The chain recombines TRBV6-2 or TRBV6-3 with TRBJ1-5; no clear D gene. The sample comprised CD4+ T cells sorted from blood. The TCR originated in a woman aged 18-29 years in good health. The CDR3 region is CASSYPGMVRRHF. The CDR3 DNA follows: TGTGCCAGCAGTTACCCCGGGATGGTGAGGCGGCATTTT.